The 23 T cell receptor beta chains below come from one sample, sequenced in a study of blood T cell repertoires in COVID-19. Measured with immunoSEQ multiplex PCR; TCRdb has only the in-frame clones, and not every one. Here the sample spans 100,000 to 140,000 clones, 89% being singletons. The sequencing input was peripheral blood. These receptor sequences come from a man in his forties or fifties with active or convalescent COVID-19.

The V and J genes are TRBV5-1 and TRBJ2-3; TRBD2 matches at 9 bases. This CDR3 region has 17 residues. The germline CDR1 and CDR2 sequences are SGHRS and YFSETQ. Trimming at V came to 3 bases and at J to 1 base, leaving 9 bases not matched to a gene. The DNA of the CDR3 is TGCGCCAGCAGCTCGCCATTTAGCGGGGGCCGCACAGATACGCAGTATTTT. Translating gives CASSSPFSGGRTDTQYF. Together with reference TRBV5-1 and TRBJ2-3, the CDR3 gives the full variable domain: KAGVTQTPRYLIKTRGQQVTLSCSPISGHRSVSWYQQTPGQGLQFLFEYFSETQRNKGNFPGRFSGRQFSNSRSEMNVSTLELGDSALYLCASSSPFSGGRTDTQYFGPGTRLTVL.

This clone came up once. The chain uses TRBV7-3 and TRBJ2-3; possible D gene TRBD2, 6 bases. The V gene lost 3 bases and the J gene lost 1 base, with 11 bases spanning the gap. This CDR3 is built from 15 residues. Germline values: CDR1 SGHTA, CDR2 FQGTGA. The chain's CDR3 is CASSLRGERTDTQYF. CDR3 DNA: TGTGCCAGCAGCTTGCGGGGAGAGCGCACAGATACGCAGTATTTT.

The chain has TRBV28 and TRBJ2-7; 11 nucleotides align to TRBD2. V was clipped by 5 bases and J by 3 bases; unmatched bases: 3. The CDR3 runs to 14 residues. Germline values: CDR1 MDHEN, CDR2 SYDVKM. CDR3 residues: CASSRGLAGYEQYF. For the CDR3, the DNA is TGTGCCAGCAGTCGAGGACTAGCGGGCTACGAGCAGTACTTC.

The chain uses TRBV7-3 and TRBJ2-3, with D possibly TRBD2 on 6 matching bases. The germline V gene encodes CDR1 SGHTA and CDR2 FQGTGA. CDR3 size: 14 residues. Trimming removed 8 bases from V and 0 bases from J, with 12 bases in between. The CDR3 bases are TGTGCCAGCTGGTCCGGGACTAGCACAGATACGCAGTATTTT. Translation gives CASWSGTSTDTQYF.

This clone was detected only once. The chain has TRBV7-2 and TRBJ1-1; 7 bases align to TRBD1. The CDR3 length is 14 residues. With 5 bases clipped from V and 4 bases from J, the junction kept 7 bases outside the gene matches. Per germline, CDR1 SGHTA and CDR2 FQGNSA. The CDR3 nucleotides read TGTGCCAGCAGCACCCGACAGGGAAGCACTGAAGCTTTCTTT. Its protein is CASSTRQGSTEAFF.

The chain carries TRBV6-5 and TRBJ2-3; D remains unclear. This CDR3 spans 15 amino acids. Germline-derived CDR1 and CDR2 are MNHEY and SVGAGI. Trimming pared 4 bases from V and 1 base from J, leaving 12 bases between. CDR3: CASSSKYRGTDTQYF. The CDR3, as DNA: TGTGCCAGCAGTTCGAAGTACCGGGGCACAGATACGCAGTATTTT.

The chain is built from TRBV2 and TRBJ1-5, with D perhaps TRBD1 (6 bases). This CDR3 contains 13 residues. Trimming removed 5 bases at V and 5 bases at J, with 10 bases between. Germline loops: CDR1 SNHLY, CDR2 FYNNEI. The chain's CDR3 is CASSQDSYQPQHF. In DNA, the CDR3 is TGTGCCAGCAGTCAGGACAGCTATCAGCCCCAGCATTTT.

The V and J genes are TRBV23-1 and TRBJ2-7; 12 bases are shared with TRBD2. TRBV23-1 is an open reading frame, and its role is uncertain. This CDR3 spans 20 amino acids. V lost 6 bases to trimming and J lost 3 bases; unmatched junction nucleotides: 21. The CDR3: CASRHKQWLAGGPGSYEQYF. The CDR3 DNA reads as TGCGCCAGCAGACATAAACAGTGGCTAGCGGGAGGGCCCGGTAGCTACGAGCAGTACTTC.

This clone was counted a few times. The chain employs TRBV5-6 and TRBJ2-1; 7 bases fit TRBD2. The trim removed 4 bases at V and 5 bases at J, leaving 18 bases unmatched. CDR1 and CDR2 (germline): SGHDT, YYEEEE. The CDR3 covers 18 residues. For the CDR3, the DNA is TGTGCCAGCAGCCTAAGGTGGAGTAGCGGGCAACCGGACAATGAGCAGTTCTTC. Amino acid sequence: CASSLRWSSGQPDNEQFF.

As regards this clone: Compared with germline, one end of the junction differs, possibly owing to a read error. The gene calls are TRBV28 and TRBJ2-1; 12 nucleotides line up with TRBD2. The CDR3 is 17 residues long. Germline V gives CDR1 MDHEN, CDR2 SYDVKM. CDR3 sequence: CAGRPTLAGGPVNEQFF. The CDR3 nucleotides read TGTGCCGGCAGACCTACTCTAGCGGGAGGGCCGGTAAATGAGCAGTTCTTC.

The chain carries TRBV10-3 and TRBJ1-4, with D possibly being TRBD1 (6 bases). The V end lost 4 bases, the J end lost 7 bases, and 13 bases lay between the germline ends. Per germline, CDR1 ENHRY and CDR2 SYGVKD. The CDR3 is 14 residues long. The CDR3, as DNA: TGTGCCATCAGTGGGACAGCTCCCAGTGAAAAACTGTTTTTT. Translated, it gives CAISGTAPSEKLFF.

CDR3 sequence: CASTTTGLFSSGNTIYF. CDR3 in DNA: TGTGCCAGTACCACGACAGGGCTTTTCAGCTCTGGAAACACCATATATTTT. This chain uses TRBV19 with TRBJ1-3; 7 nucleotides agree with TRBD1. The CDR3 spans 17 residues. Germline V gives CDR1 LNHDA, CDR2 SQIVND (reference sequence). The J segment lost 0 bases and the V segment lost 7 bases, leaving 12 bases of the junction unmatched.

This clone appeared a single time. The CDR3 DNA sequence: TGCGCCAGCAGCCAATATCTAGCGGGAGTAGGAGAGCAGTTCTTC. Amino acids: CASSQYLAGVGEQFF. The V call is TRBV4-3, the J call TRBJ2-1; 10 nucleotides agree with TRBD2. The CDR3 loop spans 15 amino acids. The J segment lost 10 bases and the V segment lost 2 bases, leaving 8 bases of the junction unmatched. Germline CDR1 reads LGHNA; CDR2 reads YSLEER.

The chain joins TRBV4-1 to TRBJ1-5, with TRBD1 matching over 8 bases. Per the germline V gene, CDR1 is MGHRA and CDR2 is YSYEKL. Trimming at V came to 5 bases and at J to 5 bases, leaving 2 bases not matched to a gene. The CDR3 is made up of 13 amino acids. The CDR3 DNA reads as TGCGCCAGCAGCACACAGGGGGATCAGCCCCAGCATTTT. It translates to CASSTQGDQPQHF.

CDR3 sequence (DNA): TGCGCCAGCAGCCAAGGGACGGTAGGGGCCTACGAGCAGTACTTC. Encoded protein: CASSQGTVGAYEQYF. V is TRBV4-1 and J is TRBJ2-7; possibly TRBD1 for D (5 bases). Trimming stripped 1 base from V and 2 bases from J, with 12 bases between. Looked up from germline, CDR1 is MGHRA and CDR2 is YSYEKL. The CDR3 sequence is 15 residues long.

V and J are TRBV19 and TRBJ2-7, with a possible D match to TRBD1 (5 bases). V was clipped by 6 bases and J by 4 bases, with 13 bases between them. The CDR3 has 13 amino acids. CDR1 and CDR2 (germline): LNHDA, SQIVND (reference sequence). CDR3 sequence reads: CASRGVDSYEQYF. The CDR3, as DNA: TGTGCCAGTAGGGGCGTAGACAGTTACGAGCAGTACTTC.

The chain employs TRBV4-3 and TRBJ1-5; D possibly corresponds to TRBD1 (5 bases). This CDR3 has 17 amino acids. Germline CDR1 and CDR2: LGHNA and YSLEER. The V and J ends lost 0 bases and 0 bases respectively, with 12 bases between them. The CDR3, as DNA: TGCGCCAGCAGCCAAGATCCCCCGACAGCTAGCAATCAGCCCCAGCATTTT. Translation gives CASSQDPPTASNQPQHF.

This clone was observed a single time. The CDR3: CASSPGDRGNYGYTF. DNA for the CDR3: TGTGCCAGCAGCCCCGGAGACAGGGGAAACTATGGCTACACCTTC. J is TRBJ1-2 and V is TRBV3-1 (or the pseudogene TRBV3-2); TRBD1 matches at 8 bases. The CDR3 extends over 15 amino acids. The trim removed 4 bases at V and 2 bases at J, leaving 6 bases unmatched. Germline loops: CDR1 LGHDT, CDR2 YNNKEL (reference sequence).

The CDR3 sequence is CASSFRGLGNQPQHF. The CDR3 nucleotides are TGTGCCAGCAGTTTTAGGGGATTGGGCAATCAGCCCCAGCATTTT. The rearrangement joins TRBV28 to TRBJ1-5; D perhaps matches TRBD1 (5 bases). Germline values: CDR1 MDHEN, CDR2 SYDVKM. This CDR3 is 15 amino acids long. Trimming shortened V by 3 bases and J by 2 bases, and 11 bases separated the two germline ends.

The rearrangement joins TRBV7-6 to TRBJ2-1; 12 bases fit TRBD2. This CDR3 has 14 amino acids. The V gene end was trimmed by 4 bases and the J gene end by 9 bases; junction bases not matched to a gene: 4. The germline CDR1 and CDR2 sequences are SGHVS and FNYEAQ. CDR3 sequence: CASSSSGREFEQFF. For the CDR3, the DNA is TGTGCCAGCAGCTCTAGCGGGAGGGAGTTTGAGCAGTTCTTC. The full variable domain, completed using reference TRBV7-6 and TRBJ2-1, is GAGVSQSPRYKVTKRGQDVALRCDPISGHVSLYWYRQALGQGPEFLTYFNYEAQQDKSGLPNDRFSAERPEGSISTLTIQRTEQRDSAMYRCASSSSGREFEQFFGPGTRLTVL.

For the CDR3, the DNA is TGTGCCAGCAGCTCCTTAAAGACAAGAGACAATGAGCAGTTCTTC. It translates to CASSSLKTRDNEQFF. V is TRBV6-5 and J is TRBJ2-1; unclear D gene. The V gene lost 6 bases and the J gene lost 5 bases, with 17 bases spanning the gap. CDR1 is MNHEY and CDR2 is SVGAGI in the germline V gene. This CDR3 has 15 amino acids.

The rearrangement uses TRBV6-6 and TRBJ1-2; 8 bases are a match to TRBD1. This CDR3 contains 16 residues. The junction had 12 bases not matched to a gene; V was cut back by 6 bases and J by 3 bases. The V gene's germline CDR1 is MNHNY and CDR2 SVGAGI (reference sequence). CDR3 amino acids: CASRPTRGLNDYGYTF. For the CDR3, the DNA is TGTGCCAGCAGACCCACCAGGGGGCTGAATGACTATGGCTACACCTTC.

This clone was picked up one time. The chain recombines TRBV4-2 with TRBJ1-6; 9 bases fit TRBD1. Germline V gene sequence: CDR1 LGHNA, CDR2 YNFKEQ. V shed 1 base, J shed 9 bases, and the junction held 4 bases outside the gene matches. This CDR3 is 15 amino acids long. The CDR3 loop is CASSQGDRGSSPLHF. In DNA form, the CDR3 reads TGTGCCAGCAGCCAAGGAGACAGGGGGAGTTCACCCCTCCACTTT.